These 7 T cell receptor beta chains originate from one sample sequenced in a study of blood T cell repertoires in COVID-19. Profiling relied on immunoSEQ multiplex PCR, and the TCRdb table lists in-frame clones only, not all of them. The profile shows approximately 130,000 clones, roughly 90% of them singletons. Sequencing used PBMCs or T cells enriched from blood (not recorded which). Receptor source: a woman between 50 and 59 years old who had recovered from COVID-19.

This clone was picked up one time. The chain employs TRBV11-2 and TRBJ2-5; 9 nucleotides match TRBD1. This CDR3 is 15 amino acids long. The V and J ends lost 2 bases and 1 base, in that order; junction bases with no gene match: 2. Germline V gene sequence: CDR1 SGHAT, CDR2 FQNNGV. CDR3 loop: CASSLWTGAQETQYF. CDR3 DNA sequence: TGTGCCAGCAGCTTATGGACAGGGGCCCAAGAGACCCAGTACTTC. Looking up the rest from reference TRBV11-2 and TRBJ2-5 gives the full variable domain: EAGVAQSPRYKIIEKRQSVAFWCNPISGHATLYWYQQILGQGPKLLIQFQNNGVVDDSQLPKDRFSAERLKGVDSTLKIQPAKLEDSAVYLCASSLWTGAQETQYFGPGTRLLVL.

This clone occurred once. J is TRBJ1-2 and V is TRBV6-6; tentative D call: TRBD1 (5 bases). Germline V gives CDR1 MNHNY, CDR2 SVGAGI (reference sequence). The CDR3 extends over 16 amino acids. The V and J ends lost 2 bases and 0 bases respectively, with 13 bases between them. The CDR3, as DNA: TGTGCCAGCAGTTACCCCGGACATCCATCTAACTATGGCTACACCTTC. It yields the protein CASSYPGHPSNYGYTF.

The CDR3 protein is CASSPSGTGAYEQYF. CDR3 DNA sequence: TGTGCCAGCAGCCCCTCCGGGACAGGGGCCTACGAGCAGTACTTC. The chain uses TRBV4-2 and TRBJ2-7; TRBD1 aligns across 10 bases. Unmatched junction bases numbered 5, after V lost 4 bases and J lost 2 bases. The length of the CDR3 is 15 residues. CDR1 and CDR2 (germline): LGHNA, YNFKEQ.

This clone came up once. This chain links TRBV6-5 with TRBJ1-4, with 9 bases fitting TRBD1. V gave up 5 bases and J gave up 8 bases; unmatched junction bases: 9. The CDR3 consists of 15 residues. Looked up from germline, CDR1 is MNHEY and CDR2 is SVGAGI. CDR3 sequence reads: CASSHDRGSQEKLFF. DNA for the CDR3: TGTGCCAGCAGTCACGACAGGGGGTCTCAAGAAAAACTGTTTTTT.

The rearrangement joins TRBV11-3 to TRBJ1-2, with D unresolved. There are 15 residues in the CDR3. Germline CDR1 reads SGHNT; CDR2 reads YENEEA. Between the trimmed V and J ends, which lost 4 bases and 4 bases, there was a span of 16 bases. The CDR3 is CASSSTNSGAYGYTF. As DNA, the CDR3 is TGTGCCAGCAGCTCGACGAACAGCGGTGCCTATGGCTACACCTTC. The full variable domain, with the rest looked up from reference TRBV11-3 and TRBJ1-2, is EAGVVQSPRYKIIEKKQPVAFWCNPISGHNTLYWYLQNLGQGPELLIRYENEEAVDDSQLPKDRFSAERLKGVDSTLKIQPAELGDSAVYLCASSSTNSGAYGYTFGSGTRLTVV.

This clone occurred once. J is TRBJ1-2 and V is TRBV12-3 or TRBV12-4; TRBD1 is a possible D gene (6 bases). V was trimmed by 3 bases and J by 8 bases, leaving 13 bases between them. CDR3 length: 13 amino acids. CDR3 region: CASSLPGVGGYTF. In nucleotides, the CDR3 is TGTGCCAGCAGTTTGCCAGGGGTGGGGGGCTACACCTTC.

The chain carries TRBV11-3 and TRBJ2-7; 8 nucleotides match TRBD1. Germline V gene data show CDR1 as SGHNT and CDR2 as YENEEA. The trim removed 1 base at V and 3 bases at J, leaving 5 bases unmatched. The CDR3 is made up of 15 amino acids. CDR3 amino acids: CASSLAKDRGYEQYF. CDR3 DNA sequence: TGTGCCAGCAGCTTAGCTAAAGACAGGGGCTACGAGCAGTACTTC.